This TCR beta chain stems from a study of identical twins. TCRdb passed the 5' RACE reads through MiXCR, listing each CDR3 protein once. The table includes about 330,000 distinct CDR3 sequences, around 12% detected once. Trimming shortened V by 5 bases and J by 1 base, and 11 bases separated the two germline ends. This CDR3 is 14 amino acids long. This clonotype was counted many times. This same sample was also part of a study on yellow fever vaccine responses in identical twins.

The chain recombines TRBV12-3 or TRBV12-4 with TRBJ1-2; D not resolved. The TCR comes from a woman younger than 30 in good health. Input material: CD8+ T cells sorted from blood. The DNA for the CDR3 is TGTGCCAGCAGTCAGAGACCTCTTAACTATGGCTACACCTTC. Encoded protein: CASSQRPLNYGYTF.